A selection of T cell receptor beta chains follows, all from one sample in a study of control samples from healthy donors and cancer patients. This table comes from immunoSEQ multiplex PCR, and its TCRdb copy is limited to in-frame clones, with some not included. Among some 34,000 clones listed, about 93% were seen once. The specimen was PBMCs. The receptors were sampled from a man in his forties with colorectal cancer. CDR3s include the opening cysteine and the closing phenylalanine or tryptophan. Clone size appears in some rows only: once, few, many, or a class for an expanded clone.

- TRBJ2-7 TRBV7-3 CASSLLGVGEQYF
- TRBJ2-1 TRBV6-5 CASRGVPNEQFF
- TRBJ1-2 TRBV7-2 CASSPRQSYGYTF
- TRBJ1-1 TRBV7-8 CASRLGVNTEAFF
- TRBJ2-5 TRBV5-1 CASSPGLAGGQETQYF
- TRBJ2-5 TRBV7-3 CASSLTPGLGETQYF
- TRBJ2-2 TRBV5-4 CASSLRAAGGTGELFF
- TRBJ2-5 TRBV29-1 CSLGHGKGETQYF
- TRBJ2-3 TRBV30 CAHHRGLASDTQYF
- TRBJ2-3 TRBV18 CASSPPSSTDTQYF
- TRBJ1-3 TRBV18 CASSPPTDRNTIYF
- TRBJ2-2 TRBV3-1/TRBV3-2 CASSQGGTGNTGELFF
- TRBJ1-2 TRBV18 CASSPGTYGYTF
- TRBJ2-7 TRBV5-1 CASSIQGYEQYF
- TRBJ2-5 TRBV7-8 CASSTTGLYLETQYF
- TRBJ1-3 TRBV14 CASSQGGTLAGGNTIYF
- TRBJ1-1 TRBV27 CASSPYGTGTTEAFF
- TRBJ1-4 TRBV7-2 CASGRGALNEKLFF
- TRBJ2-7 TRBV11-2 CASSGRAYEQYF
- TRBJ2-7 TRBV10-3 CAISESSRTGSYEQYF
- TRBJ2-7 TRBV27 CASSRLAGNYEQYF
once TRBJ2-2 TRBV7-2 CASSLVGRSGLRNTGELFF
- TRBJ2-7 TRBV12-3/TRBV12-4 CASSPGQGEEYF
- TRBJ2-1 TRBV24-1 CATSDAGLAGDEQFF